This T cell receptor (beta chain) was recovered during a study of blood T cell repertoires in COVID-19. Study-level background: Acute-phase and convalescent COVID-19 samples originated in the United States, Italy and Spain.

Measured with immunoSEQ multiplex PCR; TCRdb has only the in-frame clones, and not every one. Of around 110,000 clones in the sample, about 83% are singletons; the top ten hold about 4%. This clone was counted a single time. Recovered status applied to Cohort 3 donors who had two consecutive negative PCRs. It also applied to those with clearance or with symptom resolution. The sequenced material came from PBMCs or T cells enriched from blood (not recorded which). The receptor was isolated from a woman aged 25 to 39 who had recovered from COVID-19.

DNA for the CDR3: TGTGCCAGCAGCGGGACAGACGAATCAACGATTTATAATTCACCCCTCCACTTT. Protein product: CASSGTDESTIYNSPLHF. The chain combines TRBV5-6 with TRBJ1-6; TRBD1 aligns across 7 bases. From germline, CDR1 is SGHDT and CDR2 YYEEEE. Trimming took 4 bases from V and 4 from J; bases not matched to a gene: 14. CDR3 size: 18 residues.